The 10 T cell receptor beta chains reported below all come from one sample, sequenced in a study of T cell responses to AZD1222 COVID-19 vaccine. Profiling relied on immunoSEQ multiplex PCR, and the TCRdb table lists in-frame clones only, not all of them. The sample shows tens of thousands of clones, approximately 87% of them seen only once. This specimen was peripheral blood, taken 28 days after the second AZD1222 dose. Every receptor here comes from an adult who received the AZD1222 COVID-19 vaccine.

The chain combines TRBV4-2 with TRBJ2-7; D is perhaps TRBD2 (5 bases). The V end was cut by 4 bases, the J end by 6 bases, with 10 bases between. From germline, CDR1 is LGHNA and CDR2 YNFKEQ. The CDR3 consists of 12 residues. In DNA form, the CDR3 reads TGTGCCAGCAGCCTCGGGGATGGCGAGCAGTACTTC. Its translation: CASSLGDGEQYF.

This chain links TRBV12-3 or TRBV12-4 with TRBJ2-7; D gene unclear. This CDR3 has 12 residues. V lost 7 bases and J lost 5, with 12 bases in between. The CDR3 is CASNSNGNEQYF. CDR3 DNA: TGTGCCAGCAATAGCAATGGAAACGAGCAGTACTTC.

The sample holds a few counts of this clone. CDR3 sequence: CATSDPGQGNTEAFF. CDR3 DNA sequence: TGTGCCACCAGTGATCCTGGACAGGGGAACACTGAAGCTTTCTTT. V usage is TRBV24-1 and J usage is TRBJ1-1, with 8 bases fitting TRBD1. Trimming removed 3 bases from V and 1 base from J; junction bases left unmatched: 3. Per germline, CDR1 KGHDR and CDR2 SFDVKD. The CDR3 covers 15 residues.

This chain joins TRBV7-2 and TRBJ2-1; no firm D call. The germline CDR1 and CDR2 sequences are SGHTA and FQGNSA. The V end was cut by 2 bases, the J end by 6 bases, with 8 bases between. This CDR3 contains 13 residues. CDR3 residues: CASSLRRGNEQFF. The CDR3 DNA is TGTGCCAGCAGCTTAAGGAGAGGCAATGAGCAGTTCTTC.

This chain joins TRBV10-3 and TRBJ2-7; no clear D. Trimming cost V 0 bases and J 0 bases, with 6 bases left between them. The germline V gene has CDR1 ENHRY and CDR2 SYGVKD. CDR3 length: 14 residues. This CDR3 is CAISESRASYEQYF. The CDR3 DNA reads TGTGCCATCAGTGAGTCGAGAGCCTCCTACGAGCAGTACTTC.

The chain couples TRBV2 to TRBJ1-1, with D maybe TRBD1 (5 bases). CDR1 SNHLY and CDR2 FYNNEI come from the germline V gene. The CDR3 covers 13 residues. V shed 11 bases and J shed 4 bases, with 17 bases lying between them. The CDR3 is CASREGLGTEAFF. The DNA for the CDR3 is TGTGCCTCCCGCGAGGGGCTTGGCACTGAAGCTTTCTTT.

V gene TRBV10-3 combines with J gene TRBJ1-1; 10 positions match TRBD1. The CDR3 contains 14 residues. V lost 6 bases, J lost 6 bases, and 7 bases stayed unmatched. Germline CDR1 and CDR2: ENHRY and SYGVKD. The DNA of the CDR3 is TGTGCCATCAGCCCGGACAGGGGGTCCGCTGAAGCTTTCTTT. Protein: CAISPDRGSAEAFF.

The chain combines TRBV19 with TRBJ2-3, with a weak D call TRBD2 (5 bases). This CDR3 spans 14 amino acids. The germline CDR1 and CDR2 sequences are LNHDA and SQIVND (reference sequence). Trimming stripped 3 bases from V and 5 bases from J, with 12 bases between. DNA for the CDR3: TGTGCCAGTAGTATCCACGGGGTCATAGATACGCAGTATTTT. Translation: CASSIHGVIDTQYF.

This chain's CDR3 is CASSRAGTGSYEQYF. For the CDR3, the DNA is TGTGCCAGCAGCCGGGCCGGAACGGGGTCCTACGAGCAGTACTTC. The chain combines TRBV5-4 with TRBJ2-7; possible D gene TRBD2, 5 bases. Between the trimmed V and J ends, which lost 4 bases and 1 base, there was a span of 15 bases. The CDR3 runs to 15 residues. In germline, CDR1 is SGHNT, CDR2 YYREEE (reference sequence).

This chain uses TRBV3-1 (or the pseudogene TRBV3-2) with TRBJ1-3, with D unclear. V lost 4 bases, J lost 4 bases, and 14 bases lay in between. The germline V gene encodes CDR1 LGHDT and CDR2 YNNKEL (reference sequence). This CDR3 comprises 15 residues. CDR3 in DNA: TGTGCCAGCAGCCCCCCTGACGGACGCGGAAACACCATATATTTT. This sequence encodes CASSPPDGRGNTIYF.